This T cell receptor beta chain was identified in a study of T cell responses to AZD1222 COVID-19 vaccine. This CDR3 is built from 12 residues. Germline V gene data show CDR1 as SEHNR and CDR2 as FQNEAQ (reference sequence). V lost 10 bases to trimming and J lost 0 bases, with 9 bases between them. Measured with immunoSEQ multiplex PCR; TCRdb has only the in-frame clones, and not every one. The table has some 120,000 clones, about 86% seen once; the top ten hold around 8.7%. The sample in question was peripheral blood, obtained on day 0 of AZD1222 vaccination. The rearrangement joins TRBV7-9 to TRBJ1-2; the D is unclear. This TCR derives from an adult in good health. In DNA, the CDR3 is TGTGCCACCTCGGACTCTAACTATGGCTACACCTTC. Its protein product is CATSDSNYGYTF.